These T cell receptor beta chains were read from a single sample in a study of cytomegalovirus exposure and HLA in healthy donors. Sequencing used immunoSEQ multiplex PCR; TCRdb keeps in-frame clones, though not all of them. The data show some 85,000 clones, 78% seen once. The sample taken for sequencing was PBMCs. These receptors were obtained from a woman in her thirties or forties in good health and CMV-seropositive. The conserved cysteine and the conserved F or W are not part of the CDR3 here. The order of the fields is CDR3 length, V gene, D gene, CDR3 protein. A D gene is named only where the DNA matches it firmly.

CDR3 length: 12; V gene: TRBV5-4; D gene: TRBD1; CDR3 protein: ASSGDSLKETQY
CDR3 length: 18; V gene: TRBV28; D gene: TRBD1; CDR3 protein: ASSLSGQGARHGWDTEAF
CDR3 length: 14; V gene: TRBV18; D gene: .; CDR3 protein: ASSPPSGSSGNTIY
CDR3 length: 12; V gene: TRBV11-2; D gene: .; CDR3 protein: ASSPTGSYNEQF
CDR3 length: 14; V gene: TRBV4-1; D gene: TRBD2; CDR3 protein: ASSQVPSGNHNEQF
CDR3 length: 12; V gene: TRBV5-4; D gene: TRBD2; CDR3 protein: ASLAGGLGNEQF
CDR3 length: 15; V gene: TRBV4-3; D gene: .; CDR3 protein: ASSQDLPGTSTDTQY
CDR3 length: 12; V gene: TRBV11-3; D gene: .; CDR3 protein: ASSLGGAGPEQY
CDR3 length: 15; V gene: TRBV5-5; D gene: TRBD1; CDR3 protein: ASSAGTGSYSNQPQH
CDR3 length: 12; V gene: TRBV6-4; D gene: .; CDR3 protein: ASSDSTHTGELF
CDR3 length: 13; V gene: TRBV19; D gene: .; CDR3 protein: ASSRAVGGGTEAF
CDR3 length: 13; V gene: TRBV6-5; D gene: TRBD2; CDR3 protein: ASSLSSGSKFIQY
CDR3 length: 11; V gene: TRBV29-1; D gene: TRBD1; CDR3 protein: SVGTGDLTAQY
CDR3 length: 16; V gene: TRBV25-1; D gene: TRBD2; CDR3 protein: ASSGGLAGAGLSNEQF
CDR3 length: 10; V gene: TRBV6-4; D gene: .; CDR3 protein: ASKNTPYEQY
CDR3 length: 14; V gene: TRBV11-3; D gene: TRBD1; CDR3 protein: ASSVSRPGGLETQY
CDR3 length: 14; V gene: TRBV5-6; D gene: .; CDR3 protein: ASSFGGVGPGNTIY
CDR3 length: 14; V gene: TRBV5-5; D gene: .; CDR3 protein: ASSWRLSGAGETQY
CDR3 length: 14; V gene: TRBV2; D gene: .; CDR3 protein: ASSRGWPQANTEAF
CDR3 length: 14; V gene: TRBV27; D gene: TRBD1; CDR3 protein: ASSDPGQGSGNTIY